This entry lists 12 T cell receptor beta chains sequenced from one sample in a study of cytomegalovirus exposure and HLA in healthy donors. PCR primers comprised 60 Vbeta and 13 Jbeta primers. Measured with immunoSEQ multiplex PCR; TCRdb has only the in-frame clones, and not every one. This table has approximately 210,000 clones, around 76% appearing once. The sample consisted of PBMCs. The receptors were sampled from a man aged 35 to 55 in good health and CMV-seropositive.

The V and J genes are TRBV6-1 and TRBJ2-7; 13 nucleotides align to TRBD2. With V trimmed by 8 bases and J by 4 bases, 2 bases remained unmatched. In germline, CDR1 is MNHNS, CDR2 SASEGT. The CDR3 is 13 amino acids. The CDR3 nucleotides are TGTGCCAGCGGGACTAGCGGGGTATACGAGCAGTACTTC. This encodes CASGTSGVYEQYF.

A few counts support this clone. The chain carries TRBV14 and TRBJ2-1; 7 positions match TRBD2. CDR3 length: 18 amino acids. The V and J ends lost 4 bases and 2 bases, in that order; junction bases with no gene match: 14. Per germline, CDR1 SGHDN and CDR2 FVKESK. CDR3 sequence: CASSRRAVAGRAYNEQFF. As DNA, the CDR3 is TGTGCCAGCAGCCGCCGTGCAGTAGCGGGTCGTGCCTACAATGAGCAGTTCTTC.

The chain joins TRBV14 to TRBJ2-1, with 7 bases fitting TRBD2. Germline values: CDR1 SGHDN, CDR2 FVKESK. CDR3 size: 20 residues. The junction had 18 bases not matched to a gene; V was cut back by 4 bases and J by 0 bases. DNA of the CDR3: TGTGCCAGCAGCCCGAAGTGGGAGGGTGTTACTCGCTTCTCCTACAATGAGCAGTTCTTC. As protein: CASSPKWEGVTRFSYNEQFF.

Here the CDR3 DNA reads TGTGCCAGCAGTGATAACACTAACTATGGCTACACCTTC. It is translated as CASSDNTNYGYTF. V and J are TRBV2 and TRBJ1-2; D is unresolved. This CDR3 has 13 amino acids. Trimming left V 3 bases short and J 0 bases short, with 5 bases between. From germline, CDR1 is SNHLY and CDR2 FYNNEI.

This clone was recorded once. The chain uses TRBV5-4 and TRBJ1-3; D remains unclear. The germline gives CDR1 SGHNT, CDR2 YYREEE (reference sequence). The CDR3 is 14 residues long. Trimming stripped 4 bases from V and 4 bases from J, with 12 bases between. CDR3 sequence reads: CASSVDGSGNTIYF. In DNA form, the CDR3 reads TGTGCCAGCAGCGTGGACGGTTCCGGAAACACCATATATTTT.

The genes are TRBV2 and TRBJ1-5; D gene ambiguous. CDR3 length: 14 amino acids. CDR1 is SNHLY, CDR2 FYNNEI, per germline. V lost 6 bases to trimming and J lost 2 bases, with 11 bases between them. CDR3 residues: CASSWGARNQPQHF. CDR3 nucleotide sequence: TGTGCCAGCAGCTGGGGAGCTCGCAATCAGCCCCAGCATTTT.

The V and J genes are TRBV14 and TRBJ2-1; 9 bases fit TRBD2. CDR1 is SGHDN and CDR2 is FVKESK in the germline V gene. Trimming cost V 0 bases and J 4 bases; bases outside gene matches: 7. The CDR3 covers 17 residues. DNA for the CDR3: TGTGCCAGCAGCCAAGAAAATCTAGCGGGATCGTACAATGAGCAGTTCTTC. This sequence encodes CASSQENLAGSYNEQFF.

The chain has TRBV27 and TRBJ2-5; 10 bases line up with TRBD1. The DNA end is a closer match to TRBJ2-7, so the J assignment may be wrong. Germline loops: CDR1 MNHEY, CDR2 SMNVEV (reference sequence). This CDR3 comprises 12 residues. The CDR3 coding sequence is TGTGCCGGGACAGGGGTTCAGAGCGAGCAGTACTTC. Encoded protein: CAGTGVQSEQYF.

The CDR3 DNA follows: TGTGCTAGTGGTTACCTCAGGACAGGGTCGTTGAGTGGGGCCAACGTCCTGACTTTC. Its translation is CASGYLRTGSLSGANVLTF. This chain links TRBV12-5 with TRBJ2-6; 8 bases are shared with TRBD1. From germline, CDR1 is LGHNT and CDR2 FRNRAP. The CDR3 extends over 19 amino acids. V was clipped by 4 bases and J by 3 bases; unmatched bases: 14.

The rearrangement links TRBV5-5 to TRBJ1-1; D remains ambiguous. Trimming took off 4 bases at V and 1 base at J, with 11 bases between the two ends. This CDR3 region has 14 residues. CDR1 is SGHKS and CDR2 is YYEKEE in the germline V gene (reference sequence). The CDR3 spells CASSPSAANTEAFF. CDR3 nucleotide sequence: TGTGCCAGCAGCCCTTCGGCGGCGAACACTGAAGCTTTCTTT. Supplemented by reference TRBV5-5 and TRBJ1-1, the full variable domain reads DAGVTQSPTHLIKTRGQQVTLRCSPISGHKSVSWYQQVLGQGPQFIFQYYEKEERGRGNFPDRFSARQFPNYSSELNVNALLLGDSALYLCASSPSAANTEAFFGQGTRLTVV.

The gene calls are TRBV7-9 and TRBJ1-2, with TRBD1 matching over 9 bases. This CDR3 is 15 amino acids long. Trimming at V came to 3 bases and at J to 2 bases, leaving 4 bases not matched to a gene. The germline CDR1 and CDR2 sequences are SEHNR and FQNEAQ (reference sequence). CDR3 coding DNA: TGTGCCAGCAGCTTCGACAGGGGGAACAACTATGGCTACACCTTC. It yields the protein CASSFDRGNNYGYTF.

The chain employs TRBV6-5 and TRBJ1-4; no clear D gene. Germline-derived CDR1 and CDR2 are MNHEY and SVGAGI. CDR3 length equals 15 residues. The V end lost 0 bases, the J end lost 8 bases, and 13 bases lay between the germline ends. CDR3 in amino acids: CASSYSRTRGEKLFF. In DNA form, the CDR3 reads TGTGCCAGCAGTTACTCCCGCACCCGCGGAGAAAAACTGTTTTTT.